This T cell receptor (beta chain) was documented in a study of shared clonotypes between healthy human individuals. Study conclusions and caveats: Genetic and exposure-history diversity was limited by the few donors.

This clone has a count of ten or more. Its cognate antigen is unknown. This CDR3 spans 15 amino acids. The V end lost 6 bases, the J end lost 2 bases, and 17 bases lay between the germline ends. CDR1 is SNHLY, CDR2 FYNNEI, per germline. Sequencing was performed with immunoSEQ multiplex PCR; in TCRdb, only in-frame clones are kept and a portion is missing. The sample records fewer than 600,000 clones, approximately 80% being singletons. Researchers drew on tens of millions of PBMCs for genomic DNA from unsorted samples. The receptor was derived from a woman between 40 and 55 years old in good health. Some clones in this sample may be carry-over from other donors' samples. Sequencing was carried out using PBMCs. The chain recombines TRBV2 with TRBJ2-7, with D perhaps assigned TRBD1 or TRBD2 (5 bases each). The CDR3 bases are TGTGCCAGCAGACCAGGGAGAGAACCAACCTACGAGCAGTACTTC. Protein: CASRPGREPTYEQYF.